This T cell receptor beta chain is drawn from a study of blood T cell repertoires in COVID-19. Overall study: The samples span acute and convalescent COVID-19 from the United States, Italy and Spain. Nucleic acid was either cDNA or gDNA, and it came from T cells, B-cell-depleted T cells, or PBMCs.

Authors' methods: Amplification of reference gene primers was used by the study to estimate nucleated cell counts. The method was immunoSEQ multiplex PCR; TCRdb's version includes in-frame clones alone and lacks a portion of them. V, J and clone size are those of that table, while D and trimming were read from the DNA. The sample includes 330,000 or so clones, roughly 86% seen only once; the top ten take 7.5% to 10%. Patients of the Seattle cohort, enrolled during active infection, were followed longitudinally. Germline-derived CDR1 and CDR2 are MNHEY and SMNVEV (reference sequence). The CDR3 runs 13 residues. Trimming cost V 4 bases and J 4 bases; bases outside gene matches: 2.

Sample: peripheral blood. The chain links TRBV27 to TRBJ2-7; the match to TRBD1 covers 9 bases. This TCR came from a man younger than 40 with COVID-19, enrolled during active disease. This CDR3 is CASSSGQGYEQYF. The CDR3 DNA follows: TGTGCCAGCAGTTCGGGACAGGGTTACGAGCAGTACTTC.